The next 24 T cell receptor beta chains were all read from a single sample in a study of pediatric ulcerative colitis. Sequenced by immunoSEQ multiplex PCR; TCRdb stores in-frame clones only, minus some. Here the sample spans about 36,000 clones, approximately 87% being singletons. Sequenced: blood. Every receptor here comes from a girl aged 5 to 17 with moderate ulcerative colitis.

The chain links TRBV29-1 to TRBJ2-3, with a tentative D call TRBD2 (6 bases). Per germline, CDR1 SQVTM and CDR2 ANQGSEA. Trimming pared 3 bases from V and 5 bases from J, leaving 15 bases between. The CDR3 has 14 residues. CDR3 residues: CSVDRTGVLDTQYF. The CDR3 coding sequence is TGCAGCGTTGATAGGACGGGAGTACTAGATACGCAGTATTTT.

The rearrangement uses TRBV4-3 and TRBJ2-7; maybe TRBD1 (5 bases). This CDR3 contains 18 residues. Germline loops: CDR1 LGHNA, CDR2 YSLEER. V was cut by 0 bases and J by 5 bases, with 23 bases left in between. CDR3 residues: CASSQDPSPTGLGDEQYF. CDR3 nucleotides: TGCGCCAGCAGCCAAGATCCAAGCCCAACAGGATTAGGCGACGAGCAGTACTTC.

This chain joins TRBV6-6 and TRBJ1-1, with 7 bases identical to TRBD1. This CDR3 has 14 amino acids. Losses at the gene ends were 5 bases for V and 0 bases for J; bases not matched to a gene: 3. CDR1 and CDR2 from the germline V gene are MNHNY and SVGAGI (reference sequence). The CDR3 nucleotides read TGTGCCAGCAGTCGACAGGGATTGAACACTGAAGCTTTCTTT. Its protein is CASSRQGLNTEAFF.

The chain has TRBV19 and TRBJ2-3; D is uncertain. The germline gives CDR1 LNHDA, CDR2 SQIVND (reference sequence). CDR3 length: 15 residues. The V end was cut by 4 bases, the J end by 3 bases, with 14 bases between. CDR3 amino acids: CASSTPRKETDTQYF. The CDR3, as DNA: TGTGCCAGTAGTACCCCCCGGAAGGAAACAGATACGCAGTATTTT.

This clone was detected once. This chain connects TRBV18 to TRBJ2-1; D unclear. Germline assignment: CDR1 KGHSH and CDR2 LQKENI. Trimming cost V 3 bases and J 5 bases, with 11 bases left between them. This CDR3 region has 14 residues. The CDR3 is CASSPTVGHNEQFF. DNA for the CDR3: TGTGCCAGCTCACCCACAGTCGGCCACAATGAGCAGTTCTTC.

A few counts support this clone. The chain is built from TRBV25-1 and TRBJ1-1; no definite D call. The CDR3 extends over 15 amino acids. V lost 2 bases and J 0 bases, leaving 10 bases between the germline ends. CDR1 is MGHDK and CDR2 is SYGVNS in the germline V gene. The CDR3 DNA reads as TGTGCCAGCAGTGAAGGTGGCAGAATGAACACTGAAGCTTTCTTT. Encoded protein: CASSEGGRMNTEAFF.

This chain joins TRBV2 and TRBJ2-7; D gene uncertain. Looked up from germline, CDR1 is SNHLY and CDR2 is FYNNEI. Trimming cost V 1 base and J 2 bases, with 24 bases left between them. This CDR3 is 19 amino acids long. The CDR3: CASSEVSSVTVTATYEQYF. In DNA, the CDR3 is TGTGCCAGCAGTGAAGTATCGTCGGTGACGGTAACAGCAACCTACGAGCAGTACTTC. The complete variable domain, with remaining parts taken from reference TRBV2 and TRBJ2-7, reads EPEVTQTPSHQVTQMGQEVILRCVPISNHLYFYWYRQILGQKVEFLVSFYNNEISEKSEIFDDQFSVERPDGSNFTLKIRSTKLEDSAMYFCASSEVSSVTVTATYEQYFGPGTRLTVT.

This rearrangement joins TRBV6-5 to TRBJ2-7, with 10 bases matching TRBD2. In germline, CDR1 is MNHEY, CDR2 SVGAGI. The CDR3 runs 15 residues. Trimming at V came to 3 bases and at J to 4 bases, leaving 6 bases not matched to a gene. The CDR3 region is CASSYGLAAAYEQYF. DNA of the CDR3: TGTGCCAGCAGTTATGGACTAGCGGCCGCGTACGAGCAGTACTTC.

The chain couples TRBV4-1 to TRBJ1-3; perhaps TRBD1 as D (6 bases). CDR1 and CDR2 from the germline V gene are MGHRA and YSYEKL. The CDR3 extends over 14 amino acids. CDR3 region: CLNGGGRYGNTIYF. The DNA of the CDR3 is TGCCTGAACGGGGGGGGCCGGTATGGAAACACCATATATTTT.

The chain is built from TRBV6-1 and TRBJ1-2, with D unresolved. Looked up from germline, CDR1 is MNHNS and CDR2 is SASEGT. There are 11 residues in the CDR3. The V end was cut by 6 bases, the J end by 4 bases, with 6 bases between. This CDR3 is CASRARYGYTF. The CDR3 coding sequence is TGTGCCAGCAGAGCCCGCTATGGCTACACCTTC.

The count of this clone is one. This chain uses TRBV9 with TRBJ1-1; D unclear. Germline assignment: CDR1 SGDLS and CDR2 YYNGEE. The CDR3 extends over 14 amino acids. V lost 7 bases to trimming and J lost 1 base, with 14 bases between them. The CDR3 bases are TGTGCCAGCCGGACTGGGGTGGGGAACACTGAAGCTTTCTTT. Protein product: CASRTGVGNTEAFF.

The chain carries TRBV7-2 and TRBJ1-5; 7 positions agree with TRBD1. Germline V gives CDR1 SGHTA, CDR2 FQGNSA. J gave up 5 bases and V 1 base, and 11 bases lay outside the gene matches. The CDR3 has 17 residues. The CDR3 region has the DNA TGTGCCAGCAGCTTAGTTCCCAGTTCAGGGGGGTATCAGCCCCAGCATTTT. Translated: CASSLVPSSGGYQPQHF. Supplemented by reference TRBV7-2 and TRBJ1-5, the full variable domain reads GAGVSQSPSNKVTEKGKDVELRCDPISGHTALYWYRQSLGQGLEFLIYFQGNSAPDKSGLPSDRFSAERTGGSVSTLTIQRTQQEDSAVYLCASSLVPSSGGYQPQHFGDGTRLSIL.

The V gene is TRBV5-1, the J gene TRBJ2-3; the D gene could be TRBD1 or TRBD2 (5 bases each). V was cut by 4 bases and J by 0 bases, with 15 bases left in between. CDR1 is SGHRS, CDR2 YFSETQ, per germline. The CDR3 runs 16 residues. In DNA form, the CDR3 reads TGCGCCAGCAGCCCTATGCCCGGGGCTAGCACAGATACGCAGTATTTT. This codes for CASSPMPGASTDTQYF. Drawing the rest from reference TRBV5-1 and TRBJ2-3, the complete variable domain is KAGVTQTPRYLIKTRGQQVTLSCSPISGHRSVSWYQQTPGQGLQFLFEYFSETQRNKGNFPGRFSGRQFSNSRSEMNVSTLELGDSALYLCASSPMPGASTDTQYFGPGTRLTVL.

This clone was observed a few times. V and J are TRBV7-6 and TRBJ1-5, with TRBD1 as a possible D gene (5 bases). The V end was cut by 0 bases, the J end by 1 base, with 19 bases between. Germline V gives CDR1 SGHVS, CDR2 FNYEAQ. CDR3 size: 19 residues. The CDR3 spells CASSLAGTGPLGSNQPQHF. The CDR3 coding sequence is TGTGCCAGCAGCTTAGCGGGGACGGGTCCTTTAGGCAGCAATCAGCCCCAGCATTTT.

This clone was observed a handful of times. The chain has TRBV4-1 and TRBJ1-1; 10 bases line up with TRBD1. Germline loops: CDR1 MGHRA, CDR2 YSYEKL. V was clipped by 3 bases and J by 4 bases; unmatched bases: 2. CDR3 length: 14 amino acids. CDR3 nucleotides: TGCGCCAGCAGCCAGGGACAGGGGAGCACTGAAGCTTTCTTT. Its protein product is CASSQGQGSTEAFF.

J is TRBJ1-1 and V is TRBV6-1, with D tentatively TRBD1 (5 bases). CDR1 and CDR2 from the germline V gene are MNHNS and SASEGT. The V end was cut by 6 bases, the J end by 0 bases, with 8 bases between. CDR3 length: 13 residues. The CDR3, as DNA: TGTGCCAGCAGGGGGCTTATGAACACTGAAGCTTTCTTT. Protein: CASRGLMNTEAFF.

The V gene is TRBV7-8, the J gene TRBJ2-7; TRBD1 matches 9 bases. CDR1 is SGHVS, CDR2 FQNEAQ, per germline. V lost 5 bases to trimming and J lost 7 bases; unmatched junction nucleotides: 15. The CDR3 is 16 residues long. The CDR3 is CASSGPRDREGREQYF. The CDR3 bases are TGTGCCAGCAGCGGACCCCGGGACAGGGAAGGCCGGGAGCAGTACTTC. Complete variable domain (other parts from reference TRBV7-8 and TRBJ2-7): GAGVSQSPRYKVAKRGQDVALRCDPISGHVSLFWYQQALGQGPEFLTYFQNEAQLDKSGLPSDRFFAERPEGSVSTLKIQRTQQEDSAVYLCASSGPRDREGREQYFGPGTRLTVT.

Here the CDR3 DNA reads TGTGCCAGCAGCTTAATAAAGGGACTTAACTATGGCTACACCTTC. It is translated as CASSLIKGLNYGYTF. This rearrangement joins TRBV11-2 to TRBJ1-2, with D tentatively TRBD1 (5 bases). The ends were cut back, 2 bases at V and 1 base at J, with 11 bases in the middle. This CDR3 has 15 amino acids. Germline V CDR1 and CDR2: SGHAT, FQNNGV.

The chain carries TRBV30 and TRBJ2-2; 9 nucleotides agree with TRBD2. V shed 4 bases, J shed 8 bases, and the junction held 20 bases outside the gene matches. The CDR3 extends over 18 amino acids. Germline values: CDR1 GTSNPN, CDR2 SVGIG (reference sequence). The CDR3 spells CAWTDPGVAGALSGELFF. The CDR3 coding sequence is TGTGCCTGGACCGACCCCGGGGTAGCGGGGGCACTTTCAGGGGAGCTGTTTTTT.

This chain connects TRBV2 to TRBJ1-2, with D unresolved. The V end lost 7 bases, the J end lost 4 bases, and 10 bases lay between the germline ends. The CDR3 has 12 residues. Per germline, CDR1 SNHLY and CDR2 FYNNEI. CDR3 in DNA: TGTGCCAGCAATTACGCCGGCTATGGCTACACCTTC. Translation gives CASNYAGYGYTF.

The chain uses TRBV30 and TRBJ2-5, with TRBD2 as a possible D gene (5 bases). CDR3 size: 12 residues. Germline CDR1 reads GTSNPN; CDR2 reads SVGIG (reference sequence). Trimming pared 2 bases from V and 5 bases from J, leaving 9 bases between. Written as DNA, the CDR3 is TGTGCCTGGAGTTCCTCGGGGGAGACCCAGTACTTC. Protein: CAWSSSGETQYF. Based on the CDR3 plus reference TRBV30 and TRBJ2-5, the full variable domain is SQTIHQWPATLVQPVGSPLSLECTVEGTSNPNLYWYRQAAGRGLQLLFYSVGIGQISSEVPQNLSASRPQDRQFILSSKKLLLSDSGFYLCAWSSSGETQYFGPGTRLLVL.

The genes are TRBV7-2 and TRBJ2-5; a weak D match, TRBD2 (6 bases). Trimming cost V 5 bases and J 5 bases, with 18 bases left between them. The CDR3 runs to 15 residues. The germline gives CDR1 SGHTA, CDR2 FQGNSA. CDR3 coding DNA: TGTGCCAGCAGCCCCGCGGGCGGAGGGAGGGAGACCCAGTACTTC. As protein: CASSPAGGGRETQYF. Together with reference TRBV7-2 and TRBJ2-5, the CDR3 gives the full variable domain: GAGVSQSPSNKVTEKGKDVELRCDPISGHTALYWYRQSLGQGLEFLIYFQGNSAPDKSGLPSDRFSAERTGGSVSTLTIQRTQQEDSAVYLCASSPAGGGRETQYFGPGTRLLVL.

The gene calls are TRBV5-5 and TRBJ2-7; D is perhaps TRBD1 or TRBD2 (5 bases each). The ends were cut back, 0 bases at V and 10 bases at J, with 8 bases in the middle. From germline, CDR1 is SGHKS and CDR2 YYEKEE (reference sequence). This CDR3 comprises 11 residues. The CDR3 spells CASSLEGSQYF. The DNA of the CDR3 is TGTGCCAGCAGCTTGGAGGGGAGTCAGTACTTC. Looking up the rest from reference TRBV5-5 and TRBJ2-7 gives the full variable domain: DAGVTQSPTHLIKTRGQQVTLRCSPISGHKSVSWYQQVLGQGPQFIFQYYEKEERGRGNFPDRFSARQFPNYSSELNVNALLLGDSALYLCASSLEGSQYFGPGTRLTVT.

This clone was detected once. V usage is TRBV10-1 and J usage is TRBJ2-1, with TRBD1 matching 9 bases. The V gene's germline CDR1 is WNHNN and CDR2 SYGVQD (reference sequence). CDR3 size: 14 residues. J gave up 8 bases and V 5 bases, and 7 bases lay outside the gene matches. The CDR3 DNA follows: TGCGCCAGCAGTCCCCCGGGACAGGGCTATGAGCAGTTCTTC. Its protein product is CASSPPGQGYEQFF.